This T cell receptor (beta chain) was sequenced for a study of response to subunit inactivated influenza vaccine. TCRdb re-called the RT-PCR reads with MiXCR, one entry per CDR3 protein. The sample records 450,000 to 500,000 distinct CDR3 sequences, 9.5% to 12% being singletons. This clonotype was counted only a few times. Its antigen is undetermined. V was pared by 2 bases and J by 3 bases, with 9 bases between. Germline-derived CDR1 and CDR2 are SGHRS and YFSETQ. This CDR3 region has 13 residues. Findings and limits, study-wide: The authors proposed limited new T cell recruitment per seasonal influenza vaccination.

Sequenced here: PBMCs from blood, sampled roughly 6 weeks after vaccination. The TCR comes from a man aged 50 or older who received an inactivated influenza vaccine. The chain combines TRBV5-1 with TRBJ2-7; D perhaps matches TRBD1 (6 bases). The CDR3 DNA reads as TGCGCCAGCAGCTTTAGGGGGAACTACGAGCAGTACTTC. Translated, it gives CASSFRGNYEQYF.